These 14 T cell receptor beta chains originate from one sample sequenced in a study of blood T cell repertoires in COVID-19. The assay was immunoSEQ multiplex PCR, and TCRdb's table has in-frame clones only and misses some. The sample yields roughly 340,000 clones, 87% seen once. Sequencing was carried out using peripheral blood. The receptor source for this set is a woman in her forties or fifties with COVID-19, enrolled during active disease.

Comment on this clone: Germline and junction disagree at one end, which may indicate a read error. The chain recombines TRBV7-7 with TRBJ1-1; D not certain. Germline V gives CDR1 SSHAT, CDR2 FNYEAQ (reference sequence). This CDR3 is 13 amino acids long. The CDR3 DNA sequence: TGTGCTAGCAGCTCCAATAGGAACACTGAAGCTTTCTTT. Protein product: CASSSNRNTEAFF.

This chain links TRBV4-2 with TRBJ2-1; 11 bases map to TRBD2. From germline, CDR1 is LGHNA and CDR2 YNFKEQ. V lost 4 bases, J lost 7 bases, and 12 bases stayed unmatched. The CDR3 sequence is 17 residues long. The CDR3, as DNA: TGTGCCAGCAGCCTCCTGCCCCGGGGACTAGCGGAAAATGAGCAGTTCTTC. Its protein product is CASSLLPRGLAENEQFF.

The chain combines TRBV6-6 with TRBJ1-2, with 9 bases fitting TRBD1. CDR3 length: 15 residues. V was clipped by 2 bases and J by 8 bases; unmatched bases: 9. Looked up from germline, CDR1 is MNHNY and CDR2 is SVGAGI (reference sequence). This CDR3 reads CASSYRDRDREGYTF. DNA of the CDR3: TGTGCCAGCAGTTACCGAGACCGGGACAGGGAAGGCTACACCTTC.

The gene calls are TRBV29-1 and TRBJ2-6; 7 positions match TRBD2. CDR1 and CDR2 (germline): SQVTM, ANQGSEA. The V gene end was trimmed by 2 bases and the J gene end by 0 bases; junction bases not matched to a gene: 1. CDR3 length: 15 amino acids. CDR3 loop: CSVESGGSGANVLTF. The CDR3 coding sequence is TGCAGCGTTGAATCGGGAGGCTCTGGGGCCAACGTCCTGACTTTC. The complete variable domain, with remaining parts taken from reference TRBV29-1 and TRBJ2-6, reads SAVISQKPSRDICQRGTSLTIQCQVDSQVTMMFWYRQQPGQSLTLIATANQGSEATYESGFVIDKFPISRPNLTFSTLTVSNMSPEDSSIYLCSVESGGSGANVLTFGAGSRLTVL.

The V and J genes are TRBV27 and TRBJ2-7; 8 bases fit TRBD1. Germline V gene lookup returns CDR1 MNHEY and CDR2 SMNVEV (reference sequence). The CDR3 has 13 amino acids. Trimming removed 8 bases from V and 2 bases from J; junction bases left unmatched: 5. The CDR3 sequence is CASGQQGAYEQYF. The CDR3 coding sequence is TGTGCCAGCGGTCAACAGGGGGCCTACGAGCAGTACTTC.

V gene TRBV7-9 combines with J gene TRBJ1-2; 9 bases align to TRBD1. Trimming at V came to 3 bases and at J to 11 bases, leaving 1 base not matched to a gene. CDR1 is SEHNR and CDR2 is FQNEAQ in the germline V gene (reference sequence). The CDR3 loop spans 11 amino acids. CDR3 nucleotides: TGTGCCAGCAGCTTGGACAGGGGATACACCTTC. Its translation: CASSLDRGYTF. The full variable domain, with the rest looked up from reference TRBV7-9 and TRBJ1-2, is DTGVSQNPRHKITKRGQNVTFRCDPISEHNRLYWYRQTLGQGPEFLTYFQNEAQLEKSRLLSDRFSAERPKGSFSTLEIQRTEQGDSAMYLCASSLDRGYTFGSGTRLTVV.

The sample holds one count of this clone. This sequence joins TRBV11-3 and TRBJ2-5; tentative D call: TRBD2 (5 bases). Between the trimmed V and J ends, which lost 3 bases and 2 bases, there was a span of 13 bases. CDR1 and CDR2 from the germline V gene are SGHNT and YENEEA. This CDR3 is built from 15 residues. CDR3 sequence reads: CASSLGPAAQETQYF. The CDR3 region has the DNA TGTGCCAGCAGCTTGGGTCCAGCGGCTCAAGAGACCCAGTACTTC.

The V and J genes are TRBV15 and TRBJ2-1; D unresolved. The germline V gene has CDR1 LNHNV and CDR2 YYDKDF (reference sequence). This CDR3 has 15 amino acids. Trimming took 9 bases from V and 4 from J, leaving 19 bases between them. CDR3 sequence reads: CATEPTGGGYNEQFF. CDR3 nucleotide sequence: TGTGCCACTGAGCCGACTGGCGGCGGATACAATGAGCAGTTCTTC.

The chain joins TRBV7-2 to TRBJ2-5; D perhaps matches TRBD2 (5 bases). Germline assignment: CDR1 SGHTA and CDR2 FQGNSA. The ends were cut back, 9 bases at V and 5 bases at J, with 10 bases in the middle. CDR3 length equals 11 residues. CDR3 DNA: TGTGCCAGTCGGGAAGACGAGACCCAGTACTTC. Amino acid sequence: CASREDETQYF.

The chain carries TRBV14 and TRBJ2-2, with D possibly matching TRBD2 (6 bases). Trimming took 0 bases from V and 4 from J, leaving 15 bases between them. Germline values: CDR1 SGHDN, CDR2 FVKESK. The CDR3 loop spans 17 amino acids. The CDR3 spells CASSQDIGGYSTGELFF. The CDR3, as DNA: TGTGCCAGCAGCCAAGATATAGGAGGGTATAGCACCGGGGAGCTGTTTTTT.

This chain links TRBV19 with TRBJ2-5, with 7 bases that match TRBD1. Germline V lookup: CDR1 LNHDA, CDR2 SQIVND (reference sequence). V shed 9 bases and J 5 bases; nucleotides not matched to a gene: 6. The CDR3 loop spans 12 amino acids. The CDR3 region has the DNA TGTGCCAGAAGACAGGGAACGGAGACCCAGTACTTC. Its protein is CARRQGTETQYF. The full variable domain, rest sourced from reference TRBV19 and TRBJ2-5, is DGGITQSPKYLFRKEGQNVTLSCEQNLNHDAMYWYRQDPGQGLRLIYYSQIVNDFQKGDIAEGYSVSREKKESFPLTVTSAQKNPTAFYLCARRQGTETQYFGPGTRLLVL.

The chain recombines TRBV30 with TRBJ1-6; the match to TRBD1 covers 9 bases. The V and J ends lost 1 base and 13 bases, in that order; junction bases with no gene match: 11. Germline CDR1 reads GTSNPN; CDR2 reads SVGIG (reference sequence). The CDR3 extends over 15 amino acids. The CDR3 DNA sequence: TGTGCCTGGAGTGAGGGACAGGGAAGGGAAAGTCCCCTCCACTTT. Encoded protein: CAWSEGQGRESPLHF.

The chain couples TRBV5-1 to TRBJ1-1, with 8 bases lining up with TRBD1. This CDR3 comprises 14 residues. V shed 4 bases and J 4 bases; nucleotides not matched to a gene: 6. Germline CDR1 SGHRS, CDR2 YFSETQ. This CDR3 reads CASSDQGASTEAFF. CDR3 nucleotides: TGCGCCAGCAGCGATCAGGGGGCGAGCACTGAAGCTTTCTTT.

V usage is TRBV19 and J usage is TRBJ2-1; 16 bases line up with TRBD2. This CDR3 is 17 amino acids long. Losses at the gene ends were 6 bases for V and 0 bases for J; bases not matched to a gene: 2. Germline CDR1 LNHDA, CDR2 SQIVND (reference sequence). The CDR3 loop reads CASRGLAGGDSYNEQFF. As DNA, the CDR3 is TGTGCCAGTAGGGGACTAGCGGGAGGGGACTCCTACAATGAGCAGTTCTTC.